This T cell receptor beta chain came from a study of blood T cell repertoires in COVID-19 (TCRdb year 2020). Turning to the overall study: Samples covering the acute and convalescent phases of COVID-19 were provided by collaborators in the United States, Italy and Spain. Samples came from the ongoing ImmuneRACE study (first 160 participants) plus 1,254 subjects from 6 global collaborators. The repertoires were released in a freely available public database intended as a resource for research on the immune response to SARS-CoV-2. Subjects who had been exposed to COVID-19, were actively infected with it, or had recovered from it provided the deeply sampled blood TCRbeta repertoires that made up the dataset. Sample metadata almost always included a de-identified subject ID, COVID-19 status, age in years and sex. The material from the prospective study consisted of cDNA or gDNA derived from T cells, B-cell-depleted T cells, or PBMCs. Where available, HLA class I and class II types were obtained from metadata supplied by the sample provider rather than from assay-based typing.

Collaborating institutions collected whole blood in K2EDTA tubes following their own protocols. For TCRbeta analysis, collaborators shipped samples in one of three forms: frozen whole blood, isolated PBMCs, or DNA extracted from either of those sample types. Study-wide conclusions, independent of this receptor: The amount of clinical and demographic metadata varied by source and participant and was provided uncurated.

The germline V end is reduced by 8 bases and the J end by 8 bases; junction bases left unmatched: 7. Reading the germline V gene (reference sequence) gives CDR1 LNHDA and CDR2 SQIVND. The CDR3, from cysteine to phenylalanine, totals 13 residues. The retained sequence is limited to the CDR3, 39 bases, with the frame set at the first base. TCRbeta CDR3 regions were amplified from genomic DNA using the immunoSEQ Assay, a bias-controlled multiplex PCR. The authors' pipeline ran thus. The number of nucleated cells in each sample was estimated by amplification of reference gene primers within the assay. To quantify the absolute abundance of each unique TCRbeta CDR3 rearrangement, sequence reads were collapsed and filtered. For each sample, productive Simpson clonality was calculated as the square root of Simpson's diversity index over productive rearrangements. TCRdb provides this immuneACCESS table in a form limited to in-frame rearrangements. Some clones are lacking; in checked studies, under half of them reflect an unresolved V gene, and why the rest are absent is not known. V and J calls and clone size are given by that table; D and trimming were obtained from the DNA. The sample table holds roughly 200,000 clones, of which 85% to 90% were seen once. The ten largest clonotypes hold about 0.58% of the sample.

Notes on this clone: The clone's antigen remains unknown. It has no much larger one-base neighbor in the sample; base qualities were not kept.

Sequencing used peripheral blood. The sequence links TRBV19 to TRBJ1-4, with 8 junctional bases fitting TRBD1. This receptor was identified in a man aged 45 to 65 with acute or convalescent COVID-19. The nucleotides are TGTGCCAGTGGACGACAGGGGCACGAAAAACTGTTTTTT. Its protein reads: CASGRQGHEKLFF.